The 5 T cell receptor beta chains reported below all come from one sample, sequenced in a study of CD8 T cells in ankylosing spondylitis. TCRdb itself ran the 5' RACE reads through MiXCR, one entry per CDR3 protein. This sample has about 130,000 distinct CDR3 sequences, with approximately 6.8% found just once. Specimen: blood, either unsorted or a sorted T cell fraction (not recorded which). The source of these receptors is a male donor with ankylosing spondylitis or in good health (not recorded which).

Comments on this clonotype: This could be a read error, since a much larger clone is one nucleotide away. The gene calls are TRBV20-1 and TRBJ2-5; D tentatively reads TRBD1 or TRBD2 (5 bases each). The CDR3 runs to 15 residues. CDR1 and CDR2 from the germline V gene are DFQATT and SNEGSKA (reference sequence). The CDR3 DNA sequence: TGCTGTGCTAGAGAACCGGGACGGAGAAAAGAGACCCAGTACTTC. It translates to CCAREPGRRKETQYF.

The sample holds a few counts of this clonotype. This chain links TRBV4-2 with TRBJ2-1, with D possibly TRBD1 on 5 matching bases. Germline V lookup: CDR1 LGHNA, CDR2 YNFKEQ. This CDR3 spans 14 amino acids. V was shortened by 0 bases and J by 10 bases, with 13 bases between the two germline ends. For the CDR3, the DNA is TGTGCCAGCAGCCAAGAGGGGCCTTACCGGGAGCAGTTCTTC. Its translation: CASSQEGPYREQFF.

There are many counts of this clonotype. This sequence joins TRBV29-1 and TRBJ2-5; 11 bases align to TRBD1. Unmatched junction bases numbered 2, after V lost 3 bases and J lost 5 bases. This CDR3 contains 13 residues. Germline V gene sequence: CDR1 SQVTM, CDR2 ANQGSEA. This CDR3 is CSVEDRGQETQYF. In nucleotides, the CDR3 is TGCAGCGTTGAGGACAGGGGGCAGGAGACCCAGTACTTC.

This clonotype was counted at least ten times. The chain is built from TRBV27 and TRBJ2-5; 10 positions match TRBD2. In germline, CDR1 is MNHEY, CDR2 SMNVEV (reference sequence). V was clipped by 4 bases and J by 6 bases; unmatched bases: 8. The CDR3 consists of 15 residues. Written as DNA, the CDR3 is TGTGCCAGCAGTTCCCATACTAGCGGGGTTAAGACCCAGTACTTC. Encoded protein: CASSSHTSGVKTQYF.

This clonotype was found many times. This chain links TRBV6-1 with TRBJ2-1; 14 bases agree with TRBD2. This CDR3 spans 15 amino acids. The germline V gene has CDR1 MNHNS and CDR2 SASEGT. The trim removed 7 bases at V and 8 bases at J, leaving 7 bases unmatched. Here the CDR3 DNA reads TGTGCCAGCAACGGACTAGCGGGGGGTCTCTATGAGCAGTTCTTC. This sequence encodes CASNGLAGGLYEQFF.